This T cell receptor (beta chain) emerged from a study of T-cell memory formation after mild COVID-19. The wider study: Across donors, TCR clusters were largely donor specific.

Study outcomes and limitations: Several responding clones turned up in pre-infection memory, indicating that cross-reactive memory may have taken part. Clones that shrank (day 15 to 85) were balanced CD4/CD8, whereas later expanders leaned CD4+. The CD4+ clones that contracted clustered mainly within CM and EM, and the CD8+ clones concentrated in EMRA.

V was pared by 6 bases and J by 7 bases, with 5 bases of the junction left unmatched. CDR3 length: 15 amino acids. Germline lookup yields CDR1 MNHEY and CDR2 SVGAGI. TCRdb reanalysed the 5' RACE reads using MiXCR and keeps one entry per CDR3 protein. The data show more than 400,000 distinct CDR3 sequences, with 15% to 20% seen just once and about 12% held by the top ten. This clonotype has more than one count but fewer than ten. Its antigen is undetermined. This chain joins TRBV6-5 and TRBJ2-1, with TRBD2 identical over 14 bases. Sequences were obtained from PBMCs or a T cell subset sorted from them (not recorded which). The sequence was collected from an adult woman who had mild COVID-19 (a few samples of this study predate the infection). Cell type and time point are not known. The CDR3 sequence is CASSEGTSGGNEQFF. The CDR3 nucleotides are TGTGCCAGCAGCGAAGGGACTAGCGGGGGAAATGAGCAGTTCTTC.